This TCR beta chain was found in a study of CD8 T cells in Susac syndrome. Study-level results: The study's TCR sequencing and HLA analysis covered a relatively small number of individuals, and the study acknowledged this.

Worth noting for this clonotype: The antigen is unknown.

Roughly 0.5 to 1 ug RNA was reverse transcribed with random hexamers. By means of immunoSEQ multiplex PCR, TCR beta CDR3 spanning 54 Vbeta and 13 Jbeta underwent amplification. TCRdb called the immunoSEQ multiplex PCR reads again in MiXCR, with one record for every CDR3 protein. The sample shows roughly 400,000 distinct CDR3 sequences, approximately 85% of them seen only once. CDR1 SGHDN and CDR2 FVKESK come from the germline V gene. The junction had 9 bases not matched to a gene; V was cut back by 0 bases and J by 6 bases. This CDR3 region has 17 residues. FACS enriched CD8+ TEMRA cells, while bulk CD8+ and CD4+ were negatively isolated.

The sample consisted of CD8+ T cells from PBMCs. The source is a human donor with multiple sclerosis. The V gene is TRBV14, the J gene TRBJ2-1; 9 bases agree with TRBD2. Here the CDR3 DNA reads TGTGCCAGCAGCCAAGATACGCTAGCGGGAAATCGCAATGAGCAGTTCTTC. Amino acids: CASSQDTLAGNRNEQFF.